This TCR beta chain was documented in a study of T cell repertoires in cytomegalovirus infection. On the study more broadly: Both a matching HLA type and CMV infection were indicated by public TCR beta signatures.

Of note for this clonotype: The antigen remains undetermined.

Each CDR3 protein is one row after TCRdb ran MiXCR on the reads. This repertoire shows roughly 200,000 distinct CDR3 sequences, 38% found once; its top ten account for 59%. Whole-study results and caveats: CMV-specific TCR beta clonotypes restricted by HLA-C dominated the ex vivo response.

This sample comprised CD8+ T cells from cultured PBMCs, obtained from culture after CMV antigen stimulation. This clonotype originated in a human donor in good health (CMV status not recorded). Some clones in this sample may be carry-over from other donors' samples.

This CDR3 reads CASSLEGDVSYEQYF. The CDR3 region has the DNA TGTGCCAGCAGCTTGGAGGGGGACGTCTCCTACGAGCAGTACTTC. V is TRBV5-6 and J is TRBJ2-7, with D possibly being TRBD1 (6 bases). Deletions cut 0 bases from V and 0 bases from J, with 10 bases between. Germline loops: CDR1 SGHDT, CDR2 YYEEEE. This CDR3 is 15 amino acids long.